This entry lists 26 T cell receptor beta chains sequenced from one sample in a study of spatial heterogeneity in lung cancer. A single record per CDR3 protein comes from TCRdb applying MiXCR to the 5' RACE reads. This table has around 32,000 distinct CDR3 sequences, more than 9% appearing once. The time point here: blood at routine non-recurrence follow-up after resection. The material was PBMCs, obtained at follow-up. These receptors came from a female donor with early-stage non-small cell lung cancer.

The sample holds many counts of this clonotype. V usage is TRBV5-6 and J usage is TRBJ2-7, with D perhaps matching TRBD1 (6 bases). The CDR3 is made up of 12 amino acids. Trimming took 7 bases from V and 6 from J, leaving 14 bases between them. Germline CDR1 reads SGHDT; CDR2 reads YYEEEE. The CDR3 sequence is CASEGTPFEQYF. The CDR3 DNA reads TGTGCCAGCGAAGGGACACCCTTCGAGCAGTACTTC.

In this sample, this clonotype turned up a few times. V gene TRBV20-1 combines with J gene TRBJ1-2; D unresolved. Trimming took 0 bases from V and 4 from J, leaving 9 bases between them. The CDR3 spans 13 residues. Germline CDR1 is DFQATT and CDR2 is SNEGSKA (reference sequence). CDR3 protein: CSARDRRTYGYTF. For the CDR3, the DNA is TGCAGTGCTAGAGATAGGAGAACCTATGGCTACACCTTC.

The CDR3 DNA is TGTGCCAGCAGCTCTAGGCAGCTCGGTGAGCAGTTCTTC. It yields the protein CASSSRQLGEQFF. The chain combines TRBV7-6 with TRBJ2-1; D is unresolved. Trimming removed 4 bases from V and 9 bases from J, with 13 bases in between. CDR3 length: 13 amino acids. CDR1 SGHVS and CDR2 FNYEAQ come from the germline V gene. Full variable domain (outside the CDR3, taken from reference TRBV7-6 and TRBJ2-1): GAGVSQSPRYKVTKRGQDVALRCDPISGHVSLYWYRQALGQGPEFLTYFNYEAQQDKSGLPNDRFSAERPEGSISTLTIQRTEQRDSAMYRCASSSRQLGEQFFGPGTRLTVL.

This clonotype was seen at least ten times. The chain links TRBV6-2 or TRBV6-3 to TRBJ2-5; D gene unclear. Trimming removed 2 bases from V and 7 bases from J, with 8 bases in between. Germline V gene sequence: CDR1 MNHEY, CDR2 SVGEGT. The CDR3 contains 12 residues. The CDR3 DNA is TGTGCCAGCAGTTACCCAAAAGGGACCCAGTACTTC. Translated, it gives CASSYPKGTQYF.

This clonotype was detected many times. The chain uses TRBV5-5 and TRBJ1-3, with D tentatively TRBD1 (6 bases). Per the germline V gene, CDR1 is SGHKS and CDR2 is YYEKEE (reference sequence). Trimming pared 5 bases from V and 2 bases from J, leaving 11 bases between. The CDR3 is 14 amino acids. The CDR3 loop is CASRNQGPGNTIYF. In DNA form, the CDR3 reads TGTGCCAGCAGGAATCAGGGGCCTGGAAACACCATATATTTT.

The rearrangement links TRBV20-1 to TRBJ2-7; possibly TRBD1 for D (5 bases). CDR3 size: 12 residues. Germline CDR1 is DFQATT and CDR2 is SNEGSKA (reference sequence). V was trimmed by 3 bases and J by 2 bases, leaving 8 bases between them. As DNA, the CDR3 is TGCAGTGCTAGCCAACAGGCCTACGAGCAGTACTTC. Translation gives CSASQQAYEQYF.

Ten or more counts support this clonotype. The V gene is TRBV6-5, the J gene TRBJ2-1; D not certain. V lost 2 bases, J lost 4 bases, and 9 bases lay in between. CDR3 length: 14 amino acids. Germline CDR1 reads MNHEY; CDR2 reads SVGAGI. The CDR3 protein is CASSYGVGYNEQFF. The CDR3 nucleotides read TGTGCCAGCAGTTACGGGGTGGGGTACAATGAGCAGTTCTTC.

This clonotype was seen only a few times. This chain links TRBV5-1 with TRBJ2-7; D uncertain. V dropped 4 bases and J dropped 2 bases, with 10 bases sitting between them. This CDR3 contains 13 residues. Germline V gives CDR1 SGHRS, CDR2 YFSETQ. The chain's CDR3 is CASSTDGPYEQYF. As DNA, the CDR3 is TGCGCCAGCAGCACGGACGGCCCCTACGAGCAGTACTTC.

There are many counts of this clonotype. The gene calls are TRBV29-1 and TRBJ2-7, with no clear D. V shed 7 bases and J shed 0 bases, with 7 bases lying between them. This CDR3 region has 11 residues. CDR1 SQVTM and CDR2 ANQGSEA come from the germline V gene. The CDR3 loop reads CSALISYEQYF. CDR3 DNA sequence: TGCAGCGCTCTCATCTCCTACGAGCAGTACTTC.

V usage is TRBV5-4 and J usage is TRBJ2-3; D gene unclear. Germline V lookup: CDR1 SGHNT, CDR2 YYREEE (reference sequence). Trimming pared 2 bases from V and 4 bases from J, leaving 8 bases between. The CDR3 is 13 amino acids. The CDR3 here is CASSLFGSDTQYF. CDR3 DNA: TGTGCCAGCAGCTTATTCGGGTCAGATACGCAGTATTTT.

This clonotype was observed many times. The rearrangement uses TRBV29-1 and TRBJ1-2; 8 bases are a match to TRBD1. Germline lookup yields CDR1 SQVTM and CDR2 ANQGSEA. The CDR3 totals 12 residues. V shed 6 bases and J 6 bases; nucleotides not matched to a gene: 6. The CDR3 is CSVEDRVDGYTF. CDR3 coding DNA: TGCAGCGTCGAGGACAGGGTCGATGGCTACACCTTC.

This clonotype has at least ten counts. CDR3: CSVIQGASQNEQFF. DNA for the CDR3: TGCAGCGTCATCCAGGGGGCTTCTCAGAATGAGCAGTTCTTC. The chain uses TRBV29-1 and TRBJ2-1, with 8 bases aligning to TRBD1. The CDR3 is made up of 14 amino acids. Germline CDR1 and CDR2: SQVTM and ANQGSEA. V dropped 6 bases and J dropped 7; count of bases not matched to a gene: 11.

This clonotype was picked up many times. The gene calls are TRBV7-9 and TRBJ2-7, with D tentatively TRBD1 (6 bases). V was pared by 5 bases and J by 6 bases, with 14 bases between. This CDR3 contains 13 residues. The germline CDR1 and CDR2 sequences are SEHNR and FQNEAQ (reference sequence). CDR3 in DNA: TGTGCCAGCAGCACCTTAACAGGGCCCGAGCAGTACTTC. Amino acid sequence: CASSTLTGPEQYF. Full variable domain (remainder filled in from reference TRBV7-9 and TRBJ2-7): DTGVSQNPRHKITKRGQNVTFRCDPISEHNRLYWYRQTLGQGPEFLTYFQNEAQLEKSRLLSDRFSAERPKGSFSTLEIQRTEQGDSAMYLCASSTLTGPEQYFGPGTRLTVT.

This clonotype has at least ten counts. The J gene is TRBJ2-1, the V gene TRBV19; 7 bases are a match to TRBD2. Germline CDR1 is LNHDA and CDR2 is SQIVND (reference sequence). V was pared by 6 bases and J by 4 bases, with 6 bases of the junction left unmatched. This CDR3 region has 14 residues. The CDR3 region has the DNA TGTGCCAGTAGAACTAGGGAGGGATACAATGAGCAGTTCTTC. This translates into CASRTREGYNEQFF.

This clonotype came up a few times. The CDR3 DNA reads TGCAGTGCTAGAGATCAATGGGGGCACCCAACTGGGGGGACCCAGTACTTC. Translating gives CSARDQWGHPTGGTQYF. The genes are TRBV20-1 and TRBJ2-5, with D possibly being TRBD1 (6 bases). Trimming took off 0 bases at V and 7 bases at J, with 24 bases between the two ends. This CDR3 region has 17 residues. CDR1 and CDR2 from the germline V gene are DFQATT and SNEGSKA (reference sequence).

The chain employs TRBV6-2 or TRBV6-3 and TRBJ2-7; D may match TRBD1 or TRBD2 (5 bases each). Trimming stripped 1 base from V and 2 bases from J, with 9 bases between. CDR3 length: 14 amino acids. Germline CDR1 MNHEY, CDR2 SVGEGT. Here the CDR3 reads CASSYLGPPYEQYF. CDR3 bases: TGTGCCAGCAGTTACTTGGGACCCCCCTACGAGCAGTACTTC.

The CDR3 coding sequence is TGTGCCAGCTCAGGGGGTGGGAATCAGCCCCAGCATTTT. This sequence encodes CASSGGGNQPQHF. This chain joins TRBV6-6 and TRBJ1-5, with 7 bases that match TRBD1. This CDR3 has 13 residues. Germline-derived CDR1 and CDR2 are MNHNY and SVGAGI (reference sequence). Trimming removed 8 bases from V and 4 bases from J; junction bases left unmatched: 5.

This clonotype has ten or more counts. The V and J genes are TRBV7-9 and TRBJ2-1, with TRBD1 matching over 9 bases. The germline CDR1 and CDR2 sequences are SEHNR and FQNEAQ (reference sequence). Trimming took 8 bases from V and 8 from J; bases not matched to a gene: 13. The CDR3 extends over 15 amino acids. This CDR3 reads CASGSRDRATYEQFF. The CDR3 nucleotides are TGTGCCAGCGGCTCCAGGGACAGGGCTACCTATGAGCAGTTCTTC.

In its sample, this clonotype was seen many times. This CDR3 reads CASSSRDRGTYQPQHF. DNA of the CDR3: TGTGCCAGTAGTTCCCGGGACAGGGGGACCTATCAGCCCCAGCATTTT. The J gene is TRBJ1-5, the V gene TRBV19; 11 bases line up with TRBD1. Trimming took 5 bases from V and 5 from J; bases not matched to a gene: 8. The CDR3 contains 16 residues. CDR1 and CDR2 from the germline V gene are LNHDA and SQIVND (reference sequence).

The genes are TRBV5-1 and TRBJ2-7; D is perhaps TRBD1 (6 bases). In germline, CDR1 is SGHRS, CDR2 YFSETQ. V was shortened by 4 bases and J by 0 bases, with 8 bases between the two germline ends. The CDR3 is made up of 13 amino acids. The CDR3 here is CASSARGSYEQYF. In nucleotides, the CDR3 is TGCGCCAGCAGCGCCAGGGGCTCCTACGAGCAGTACTTC. Full variable domain (missing parts from reference TRBV5-1 and TRBJ2-7): KAGVTQTPRYLIKTRGQQVTLSCSPISGHRSVSWYQQTPGQGLQFLFEYFSETQRNKGNFPGRFSGRQFSNSRSEMNVSTLELGDSALYLCASSARGSYEQYFGPGTRLTVT.

This clonotype was counted a few times. The gene calls are TRBV20-1 and TRBJ2-3; 9 positions match TRBD2. J gave up 9 bases and V 6 bases, and 10 bases lay outside the gene matches. Germline V lookup: CDR1 DFQATT, CDR2 SNEGSKA (reference sequence). The CDR3 length is 13 residues. This CDR3 is CSASSGGPVTQYF. In DNA, the CDR3 is TGCAGTGCCTCAAGCGGGGGGCCTGTCACGCAGTATTTT.

In this sample, this clonotype turned up many times. The V gene is TRBV5-1, the J gene TRBJ1-1; D perhaps matches TRBD1 (6 bases). Trimming took off 0 bases at V and 0 bases at J, with 9 bases between the two ends. CDR1 and CDR2 from the germline V gene are SGHRS and YFSETQ. This CDR3 has 15 residues. CDR3 DNA: TGCGCCAGCAGCTTGGGTCAGGGGATGAACACTGAAGCTTTCTTT. Protein sequence: CASSLGQGMNTEAFF.

The chain couples TRBV5-6 to TRBJ1-5; 8 bases fit TRBD1. The CDR3 runs 14 residues. V gave up 3 bases and J gave up 4 bases; unmatched junction bases: 3. CDR1 is SGHDT, CDR2 YYEEEE, per germline. The CDR3 protein is CASSSDRGNQPQHF. The DNA of the CDR3 is TGTGCCAGCAGCTCAGACAGGGGAAATCAGCCCCAGCATTTT.

This sequence joins TRBV10-3 and TRBJ2-2, with D tentatively TRBD1 or TRBD2 (5 bases each). CDR1 and CDR2 (germline): ENHRY, SYGVKD. V shed 10 bases and J shed 6 bases, with 18 bases lying between them. This CDR3 is 14 amino acids long. In DNA, the CDR3 is TGTGCCACCCACCCGACCGGGGACGCCGGGGAGCTGTTTTTT. Its protein is CATHPTGDAGELFF.

This clonotype was observed many times. The V call is TRBV20-1, the J call TRBJ1-4, with 8 bases lining up with TRBD1. Germline CDR1 reads DFQATT; CDR2 reads SNEGSKA (reference sequence). There are 14 residues in the CDR3. V shed 5 bases and J 3 bases; nucleotides not matched to a gene: 5. The DNA for the CDR3 is TGCAGTGCTCGTACGGGACAGGCTAATGAAAAACTGTTTTTT. Encoded protein: CSARTGQANEKLFF.

Ten or more counts support this clonotype. V and J are TRBV5-4 and TRBJ2-1, with D perhaps given as TRBD1 or TRBD2 (6 bases each). In germline, CDR1 is SGHNT, CDR2 YYREEE (reference sequence). The CDR3 runs to 14 residues. V gave up 4 bases and J gave up 5 bases, with 13 bases separating them. The DNA for the CDR3 is TGTGCCAGCAGCCCCACGGGGGCAAACAATGAGCAGTTCTTC. Residues: CASSPTGANNEQFF.